What follows are 30 T cell receptor beta chains derived from one specimen sequenced in a study of blood T cell repertoires in COVID-19. Generated by immunoSEQ multiplex PCR, the TCRdb table keeps only in-frame clones and is missing some. This sample has about 35,000 clones, with roughly four fifths found just once. Sequenced sample: peripheral blood. These receptors all come from an elderly man with active or convalescent COVID-19.

This chain links TRBV2 with TRBJ2-1; weak D call: TRBD2 (5 bases). The CDR3 length is 16 residues. CDR1 and CDR2 (germline): SNHLY, FYNNEI. The V end lost 4 bases, the J end lost 3 bases, and 16 bases lay between the germline ends. The CDR3: CASSVVANDFYNEQFF. The CDR3 region has the DNA TGTGCCAGCAGTGTGGTAGCGAACGACTTCTACAATGAGCAGTTCTTC.

The rearrangement joins TRBV5-5 to TRBJ2-1; TRBD1 aligns across 9 bases. CDR1 and CDR2 from the germline V gene are SGHKS and YYEKEE (reference sequence). V shed 4 bases, J shed 7 bases, and the junction held 3 bases outside the gene matches. The CDR3 has 13 amino acids. CDR3 bases: TGTGCCAGCAGCCGGACAGGGGATAATGAGCAGTTCTTC. It translates to CASSRTGDNEQFF.

V usage is TRBV5-6 and J usage is TRBJ2-1, with 9 bases aligning to TRBD2. The CDR3 is made up of 16 amino acids. CDR1 is SGHDT, CDR2 YYEEEE, per germline. Trimming took 1 base from V and 5 from J; bases not matched to a gene: 7. CDR3: CASSLLLAGFNNEQFF. The CDR3, as DNA: TGTGCCAGCAGCTTGCTACTAGCGGGTTTTAACAATGAGCAGTTCTTC. The variable domain in full, with the rest retrieved from reference TRBV5-6 and TRBJ2-1, is DAGVTQSPTHLIKTRGQQVTLRCSPKSGHDTVSWYQQALGQGPQFIFQYYEEEERQRGNFPDRFSGHQFPNYSSELNVNALLLGDSALYLCASSLLLAGFNNEQFFGPGTRLTVL.

V gene TRBV6-5 combines with J gene TRBJ1-4; no clear D. V gave up 6 bases and J gave up 1 base, with 12 bases separating them. CDR3 length equals 15 residues. CDR1 and CDR2 from the germline V gene are MNHEY and SVGAGI. The CDR3 is CASSRRSLTNEKLFF. The CDR3 DNA follows: TGTGCCAGCAGCAGACGGAGCCTAACTAATGAAAAACTGTTTTTT.

This sequence joins TRBV28 and TRBJ2-7; TRBD1 matches at 8 bases. CDR3 length: 13 residues. CDR1 MDHEN and CDR2 SYDVKM come from the germline V gene. V gave up 4 bases and J gave up 7 bases; unmatched junction bases: 6. CDR3 residues: CASSSGQGGEQYF. The CDR3 DNA follows: TGTGCCAGCAGTTCTGGACAGGGAGGAGAGCAGTACTTC. Full variable domain (remainder filled in from reference TRBV28 and TRBJ2-7): DVKVTQSSRYLVKRTGEKVFLECVQDMDHENMFWYRQDPGLGLRLIYFSYDVKMKEKGDIPEGYSVSREKKERFSLILESASTNQTSMYLCASSSGQGGEQYFGPGTRLTVT.

V is TRBV9 and J is TRBJ2-4; 7 nucleotides line up with TRBD1. V shed 0 bases and J 1 base; nucleotides not matched to a gene: 4. The CDR3 contains 16 residues. CDR1 is SGDLS and CDR2 is YYNGEE in the germline V gene. DNA for the CDR3: TGTGCCAGCAGCGTAGGGAAGGGGGCGGCCAAAAACATTCAGTACTTC. Its translation is CASSVGKGAAKNIQYF. Looking up the rest from reference TRBV9 and TRBJ2-4 gives the full variable domain: DSGVTQTPKHLITATGQRVTLRCSPRSGDLSVYWYQQSLDQGLQFLIQYYNGEERAKGNILERFSAQQFPDLHSELNLSSLELGDSALYFCASSVGKGAAKNIQYFGAGTRLSVL.

CDR3: CASSSPGGRDFYYGYTF. DNA of the CDR3: TGTGCCAGCAGTTCACCGGGAGGACGGGATTTCTACTATGGCTACACCTTC. The chain joins TRBV28 to TRBJ1-2, with D hard to call. This CDR3 has 17 amino acids. Germline values: CDR1 MDHEN, CDR2 SYDVKM. Between the trimmed V and J ends, which lost 4 bases and 3 bases, there was a span of 21 bases.

This chain uses TRBV27 with TRBJ1-4; 7 bases are a match to TRBD1. Germline assignment: CDR1 MNHEY and CDR2 SMNVEV (reference sequence). V was clipped by 6 bases and J by 10 bases; unmatched bases: 5. This CDR3 has 12 amino acids. The CDR3 DNA sequence: TGTGCCAGCAGCCCCCCAGGGGGAAAACTGTTTTTT. Translating it yields CASSPPGGKLFF.

V usage is TRBV3-1 (or the pseudogene TRBV3-2) and J usage is TRBJ1-2; no reliable D call. Trimming cost V 0 bases and J 7 bases, with 9 bases left between them. This CDR3 spans 13 amino acids. CDR1 is LGHDT and CDR2 is YNNKEL in the germline V gene (reference sequence). In DNA, the CDR3 is TGTGCCAGCAGCCAAGACGGAGGTAGTGGCTACACCTTC. It yields the protein CASSQDGGSGYTF.

The sample holds a few counts of this clone. The chain combines TRBV7-6 with TRBJ1-3; D not resolved. Germline loops: CDR1 SGHVS, CDR2 FNYEAQ. V lost 5 bases and J 0 bases, leaving 8 bases between the germline ends. The CDR3 is 14 residues long. CDR3 bases: TGTGCCAGCAGCGTAGACACCTCTGGAAACACCATATATTTT. Its protein is CASSVDTSGNTIYF.

This chain links TRBV18 with TRBJ1-4; possibly TRBD1 for D (6 bases). Trimming pared 6 bases from V and 8 bases from J, leaving 19 bases between. The germline V gene has CDR1 KGHSH and CDR2 LQKENI. CDR3 length equals 15 residues. The CDR3 reads CASSPRGRGEEKLFF. The CDR3 coding sequence is TGTGCCAGCTCCCCTCGGGGCAGGGGTGAAGAAAAACTGTTTTTT.

The chain uses TRBV19 and TRBJ2-2; D gene uncertain. V lost 7 bases and J 0 bases, leaving 9 bases between the germline ends. This CDR3 has 14 amino acids. Germline V lookup: CDR1 LNHDA, CDR2 SQIVND (reference sequence). CDR3 in DNA: TGTGCCAGTATTAAAACACCGAACACCGGGGAGCTGTTTTTT. This codes for CASIKTPNTGELFF.

This clone came up a few times. The rearrangement uses TRBV10-1 and TRBJ2-3, with 12 bases that match TRBD2. This CDR3 has 15 residues. V lost 8 bases and J lost 3; bases outside the gene matches: 6. Germline lookup yields CDR1 WNHNN and CDR2 SYGVQD (reference sequence). CDR3 nucleotide sequence: TGCGCCAGCGGAGGACTAGCGGGAAGGACAGATACGCAGTATTTT. Translating gives CASGGLAGRTDTQYF.

The gene calls are TRBV5-1 and TRBJ2-6, with 10 nucleotides matching TRBD2. Germline values: CDR1 SGHRS, CDR2 YFSETQ. The CDR3 is 17 residues long. The V gene end was trimmed by 0 bases and the J gene end by 0 bases; junction bases not matched to a gene: 0. The CDR3 spells CASSLVAGGSGANVLTF. The CDR3 DNA reads as TGCGCCAGCAGCTTGGTAGCGGGAGGCTCTGGGGCCAACGTCCTGACTTTC. The whole variable domain, remainder taken from reference TRBV5-1 and TRBJ2-6, is KAGVTQTPRYLIKTRGQQVTLSCSPISGHRSVSWYQQTPGQGLQFLFEYFSETQRNKGNFPGRFSGRQFSNSRSEMNVSTLELGDSALYLCASSLVAGGSGANVLTFGAGSRLTVL.

The CDR3 DNA sequence: TGTGCCAGCAGTTTTGGTGTCGGGGAGGGAAAGCTGTTTTTT. The encoded protein is CASSFGVGEGKLFF. V gene TRBV27 combines with J gene TRBJ2-2, with 7 bases lining up with TRBD2. Germline trimming cut 3 bases from V and 12 bases from J; bases unmatched to any gene: 10. The CDR3 is 14 residues long. The germline gives CDR1 MNHEY, CDR2 SMNVEV (reference sequence).

This clone has just a few counts. The rearrangement links TRBV28 to TRBJ2-7; D is possibly TRBD2 (5 bases). The CDR3 contains 13 residues. The germline gives CDR1 MDHEN, CDR2 SYDVKM. The ends were cut back, 3 bases at V and 6 bases at J, with 12 bases in the middle. Here the CDR3 reads CASSFVRSGEQYF. In DNA, the CDR3 is TGTGCCAGCAGTTTCGTCCGCAGCGGCGAGCAGTACTTC. Filled out from reference TRBV28 and TRBJ2-7, the complete variable domain reads DVKVTQSSRYLVKRTGEKVFLECVQDMDHENMFWYRQDPGLGLRLIYFSYDVKMKEKGDIPEGYSVSREKKERFSLILESASTNQTSMYLCASSFVRSGEQYFGPGTRLTVT.

This clone appeared a few times. The chain joins TRBV3-1 (or the pseudogene TRBV3-2) to TRBJ1-3, with unresolved D. This CDR3 has 14 residues. Germline V gives CDR1 LGHDT, CDR2 YNNKEL (reference sequence). V was trimmed by 4 bases and J by 4 bases, leaving 11 bases between them. Written as DNA, the CDR3 is TGTGCCAGCAGCCGTGCAGAGACAGGAAACACCATATATTTT. It encodes CASSRAETGNTIYF.

J is TRBJ2-5 and V is TRBV2; D might be TRBD2 (6 bases). Trimming took 6 bases from V and 1 from J, leaving 15 bases between them. The length of the CDR3 is 15 residues. Per the germline V gene, CDR1 is SNHLY and CDR2 is FYNNEI. CDR3 amino acids: CASSGTPLTQETQYF. CDR3 coding DNA: TGTGCCAGCAGCGGGACTCCTTTAACCCAAGAGACCCAGTACTTC.

This rearrangement joins TRBV9 to TRBJ1-2, with TRBD1 matching over 7 bases. Germline V gives CDR1 SGDLS, CDR2 YYNGEE. Trimming removed 4 bases from V and 2 bases from J; junction bases left unmatched: 8. CDR3 length: 15 residues. Here the CDR3 reads CASSMGTAENYGYTF. Written as DNA, the CDR3 is TGTGCCAGCAGCATGGGGACAGCGGAGAACTATGGCTACACCTTC. Looking up the rest from reference TRBV9 and TRBJ1-2 gives the full variable domain: DSGVTQTPKHLITATGQRVTLRCSPRSGDLSVYWYQQSLDQGLQFLIQYYNGEERAKGNILERFSAQQFPDLHSELNLSSLELGDSALYFCASSMGTAENYGYTFGSGTRLTVV.

Ten or more counts support this clone. The chain is built from TRBV19 and TRBJ1-3; D gene ambiguous. V was clipped by 6 bases and J by 0 bases, with 3 bases between them. CDR1 is LNHDA and CDR2 is SQIVND in the germline V gene (reference sequence). CDR3 length: 12 residues. In DNA, the CDR3 is TGTGCCAGTAGGAGCTCTGGAAACACCATATATTTT. It specifies CASRSSGNTIYF.

The chain is built from TRBV28 and TRBJ2-2; 10 bases line up with TRBD1. This CDR3 has 17 amino acids. Trimming at V came to 5 bases and at J to 5 bases, leaving 11 bases not matched to a gene. Per the germline V gene, CDR1 is MDHEN and CDR2 is SYDVKM. In DNA form, the CDR3 reads TGTGCCAGCAGTCTTCCTGGGACAGGGGCGTTTACCGGGGAGCTGTTTTTT. Amino acid sequence: CASSLPGTGAFTGELFF.

V is TRBV30 and J is TRBJ1-4, with D tentatively TRBD1 (5 bases). Between the trimmed V and J ends, which lost 8 bases and 0 bases, there was a span of 13 bases. Germline V gene sequence: CDR1 GTSNPN, CDR2 SVGIG (reference sequence). CDR3 length equals 14 residues. The CDR3 region is CARSQQATNEKLFF. CDR3 in DNA: TGTGCCCGCTCCCAACAGGCAACTAATGAAAAACTGTTTTTT.

V usage is TRBV6-5 and J usage is TRBJ1-3, with a possible D match to TRBD1 (5 bases). Trimming pared 8 bases from V and 0 bases from J, leaving 14 bases between. The CDR3 extends over 15 amino acids. The germline gives CDR1 MNHEY, CDR2 SVGAGI. CDR3 sequence: CASGTDGGSGNTIYF. The CDR3 DNA reads TGTGCCAGCGGTACGGACGGGGGCTCTGGAAACACCATATATTTT.

This chain uses TRBV6-1 with TRBJ1-6; possible D gene TRBD1, 5 bases. Trimming cost V 1 base and J 10 bases, with 8 bases left between them. The CDR3 consists of 13 residues. CDR1 is MNHNS, CDR2 SASEGT, per germline. The CDR3 reads CASSEEGRSPLHF. The CDR3 coding sequence is TGTGCCAGCAGTGAAGAGGGGCGGTCACCCCTCCACTTT.

This clone was observed a few times. The V and J genes are TRBV27 and TRBJ2-1; D is possibly TRBD1 (5 bases). Germline V gene data show CDR1 as MNHEY and CDR2 as SMNVEV (reference sequence). This CDR3 spans 13 amino acids. Trimming cost V 5 bases and J 4 bases, with 9 bases left between them. CDR3 region: CASSGDRYNEQFF. CDR3 nucleotides: TGTGCCAGCAGTGGAGACAGATACAATGAGCAGTTCTTC.

The rearrangement joins TRBV6-1 to TRBJ1-5; weak D call: TRBD1 (5 bases). Germline V gene lookup returns CDR1 MNHNS and CDR2 SASEGT. Trimming removed 0 bases at V and 4 bases at J, with 7 bases between. The CDR3 is 14 amino acids. The CDR3 region has the DNA TGTGCCAGCAGTGAAGCGAGACAGAATCAGCCCCAGCATTTT. It encodes CASSEARQNQPQHF.

This chain uses TRBV6-5 with TRBJ2-5; 7 bases agree with TRBD2. Germline V gene sequence: CDR1 MNHEY, CDR2 SVGAGI. The CDR3 length is 15 residues. J was trimmed by 4 bases and V by 5 bases; bases with no gene match: 10. CDR3 residues: CASSLQGRGRETQYF. The CDR3 DNA reads as TGTGCCAGCAGTCTCCAAGGGAGGGGTAGAGAGACCCAGTACTTC.

The V gene is TRBV5-1, the J gene TRBJ1-4; TRBD1 aligns across 8 bases. Germline V gene data show CDR1 as SGHRS and CDR2 as YFSETQ. The V and J ends lost 4 bases and 8 bases, in that order; junction bases with no gene match: 4. The CDR3 is made up of 13 amino acids. The CDR3 protein is CASSRTGKEKLFF. The CDR3 nucleotides are TGCGCCAGCAGCCGGACAGGGAAGGAAAAACTGTTTTTT.

The J gene is TRBJ2-1, the V gene TRBV19; 7 nucleotides line up with TRBD2. After removal of 3 bases from V and 4 bases from J, the junction contained 6 bases not matched to a gene. Germline CDR1 and CDR2: LNHDA and SQIVND (reference sequence). This CDR3 comprises 15 residues. In DNA, the CDR3 is TGTGCCAGTAGTATCGCGGCTAGCGGATACAATGAGCAGTTCTTC. Translated: CASSIAASGYNEQFF.

The genes are TRBV18 and TRBJ2-5; D ambiguous. The V end was cut by 2 bases, the J end by 0 bases, with 7 bases between. CDR3 length: 14 amino acids. Germline V gives CDR1 KGHSH, CDR2 LQKENI. The CDR3 DNA follows: TGTGCCAGCTCACCAACCGAGTACCAAGAGACCCAGTACTTC. Protein product: CASSPTEYQETQYF.